This T cell receptor beta chain was retrieved from a study of T-cell memory formation after mild COVID-19. Study-level background: The TCR clusters were mostly specific to one donor.

To note about this clonotype: As yet, its antigen is unknown.

Study observations and caveats: Among clones contracting day 15 to 85, CD4/CD8 was balanced, whereas later expanders leaned CD4+.

Employing constant-segment primers, 5'RACE generated TCR alpha and TCR beta cDNA libraries bearing sample barcodes and UMIs. In TCRdb, the 5' RACE reads were re-called with MiXCR into one record per CDR3 protein. The sample contains approximately 500,000 distinct CDR3 sequences, around 27% of which appear only once. This sequence was found in an adult woman who had mild COVID-19 (a few samples of this study predate the infection). Cell type and time point are not known. Sequencing was done on a sample of PBMCs or a T cell subset sorted from them (not recorded which).

DNA for the CDR3: TGTGCCAGCGTTCCGGGACCAAAAGCGGGCTACACCTTC. It encodes CASVPGPKAGYTF. V and J are TRBV12-3 or TRBV12-4 and TRBJ1-2; maybe TRBD1 (5 bases). Trimming took off 8 bases at V and 8 bases at J, with 18 bases between the two ends. The CDR3 has 13 residues.